A single sample gave rise to the 18 T cell receptor beta chains below, sequenced in a study of blood T cell repertoires in COVID-19. Only in-frame clones appear in the TCRdb table, and some are missing; sequencing was by immunoSEQ multiplex PCR. Here the sample spans 300,000 to 400,000 clones, about 87% being singletons. The source material was peripheral blood. Every receptor here comes from a man aged 25-45 years with COVID-19, enrolled during active disease.

This clone was counted a few times. CDR3 loop: CAVKRGTGTGELFF. CDR3 in DNA: TGTGCCGTCAAGCGGGGGACGGGCACCGGGGAGCTGTTTTTT. The J gene is TRBJ2-2, the V gene TRBV19, with 8 bases fitting TRBD2. CDR3 size: 14 residues. The J segment lost 4 bases and the V segment lost 11 bases, leaving 9 bases of the junction unmatched. From germline, CDR1 is LNHDA and CDR2 SQIVND (reference sequence). Full variable domain (remainder filled in from reference TRBV19 and TRBJ2-2): DGGITQSPKYLFRKEGQNVTLSCEQNLNHDAMYWYRQDPGQGLRLIYYSQIVNDFQKGDIAEGYSVSREKKESFPLTVTSAQKNPTAFYLCAVKRGTGTGELFFGEGSRLTVL.

The V call is TRBV9, the J call TRBJ1-4; TRBD1 matches 10 bases. Germline V gene lookup returns CDR1 SGDLS and CDR2 YYNGEE. V trimming: 0 bases; J trimming: 5 bases; junction bases outside the gene matches: 4. The CDR3 runs 16 residues. Here the CDR3 reads CASSVDSGQGNEKLFF. Here the CDR3 DNA reads TGTGCCAGCAGCGTAGATTCGGGACAGGGGAATGAAAAACTGTTTTTT.

The rearrangement joins TRBV12-3 or TRBV12-4 to TRBJ2-1; weak D call: TRBD2 (6 bases). The CDR3 has 13 amino acids. V was pared by 8 bases and J by 0 bases, with 8 bases between. The CDR3 region is CASRGSSYNEQFF. The CDR3 bases are TGTGCCAGCCGGGGGAGCTCCTACAATGAGCAGTTCTTC.

The J gene is TRBJ1-2, the V gene TRBV28, with D unclear. This CDR3 has 13 residues. Per germline, CDR1 MDHEN and CDR2 SYDVKM. Between the trimmed V and J ends, which lost 7 bases and 4 bases, there was a span of 13 bases. CDR3 residues: CASTPSSSYGYTF. The CDR3 bases are TGTGCCAGCACCCCCTCTTCTTCCTATGGCTACACCTTC.

The V call is TRBV5-1, the J call TRBJ1-1; D is ambiguous. V was pared by 0 bases and J by 4 bases, with 10 bases between. The CDR3 length is 14 residues. Per the germline V gene, CDR1 is SGHRS and CDR2 is YFSETQ. CDR3 amino acids: CASSLDPGGTEAFF. CDR3 sequence (DNA): TGCGCCAGCAGCTTGGATCCGGGAGGCACTGAAGCTTTCTTT.

This rearrangement joins TRBV9 to TRBJ2-1, with 11 bases that match TRBD2. Trimming at V came to 4 bases and at J to 2 bases, leaving 5 bases not matched to a gene. The V gene's germline CDR1 is SGDLS and CDR2 YYNGEE. The CDR3 sequence is 16 residues long. CDR3 sequence (DNA): TGTGCCAGCAGCTCCCTAGCGGGGGGCGCCTACAATGAGCAGTTCTTC. Protein product: CASSSLAGGAYNEQFF.

This clone was seen once. The chain employs TRBV15 and TRBJ2-5; 11 positions agree with TRBD2. CDR1 is LNHNV and CDR2 is YYDKDF in the germline V gene (reference sequence). The length of the CDR3 is 18 residues. With V trimmed by 0 bases and J by 5 bases, 11 bases remained unmatched. In DNA form, the CDR3 reads TGTGCCACCAGCAGAGATCGGCCTAGCGGGGGGTGGGTGGAGACCCAGTACTTC. Translation gives CATSRDRPSGGWVETQYF.

V is TRBV18 and J is TRBJ1-3, with TRBD1 as a possible D gene (6 bases). The V and J ends lost 2 bases and 4 bases respectively, with 21 bases between them. From germline, CDR1 is KGHSH and CDR2 LQKENI. This CDR3 spans 18 amino acids. In nucleotides, the CDR3 is TGTGCCAGCTCACCAACCCAACCCACAGGGAGCATCGGAAACACCATATATTTT. Its protein is CASSPTQPTGSIGNTIYF. The entire variable domain, with the rest obtained from reference TRBV18 and TRBJ1-3, is as follows: NAGVMQNPRHLVRRRGQEARLRCSPMKGHSHVYWYRQLPEEGLKFMVYLQKENIIDESGMPKERFSAEFPKEGPSILRIQQVVRGDSAAYFCASSPTQPTGSIGNTIYFGEGSWLTVV.

This clone has just one count. The CDR3 DNA follows: TGCGCCAGCAGCTTGGAGGGGAAAGGAGAGCAGTACTTC. Encoded protein: CASSLEGKGEQYF. This rearrangement joins TRBV5-1 to TRBJ2-7; possible D gene TRBD1, 5 bases. V lost 0 bases, J lost 7 bases, and 11 bases lay in between. Germline values: CDR1 SGHRS, CDR2 YFSETQ. The CDR3 spans 13 residues.

This clone was seen ten or more times. The chain recombines TRBV6-2 or TRBV6-3 with TRBJ1-1; 9 bases are shared with TRBD1. Unmatched junction bases numbered 2, after V lost 2 bases and J lost 1 base. In germline, CDR1 is MNHEY, CDR2 SVGEGT. The CDR3 has 15 residues. CDR3 loop: CASSYRDRANTEAFF. The CDR3 coding sequence is TGTGCCAGCAGTTACCGGGACAGGGCGAACACTGAAGCTTTCTTT.

This rearrangement joins TRBV9 to TRBJ2-7; TRBD2 is a possible D gene (6 bases). Germline V CDR1 and CDR2: SGDLS, YYNGEE. V was trimmed by 4 bases and J by 4 bases, leaving 21 bases between them. The CDR3 has 16 amino acids. The CDR3 spells CASSMTGNPGVYEQYF. CDR3 DNA sequence: TGTGCCAGCAGCATGACCGGGAACCCGGGGGTTTACGAGCAGTACTTC. Supplemented by reference TRBV9 and TRBJ2-7, the full variable domain reads DSGVTQTPKHLITATGQRVTLRCSPRSGDLSVYWYQQSLDQGLQFLIQYYNGEERAKGNILERFSAQQFPDLHSELNLSSLELGDSALYFCASSMTGNPGVYEQYFGPGTRLTVT.

The chain joins TRBV7-2 to TRBJ2-5; 7 nucleotides match TRBD1. Germline V gene sequence: CDR1 SGHTA, CDR2 FQGNSA. V lost 10 bases, J lost 4 bases, and 6 bases stayed unmatched. This CDR3 has 12 residues. The CDR3 DNA is TGTGCCACCGGACAGGTTCGAGAGACCCAGTACTTC. This gives the protein CATGQVRETQYF.

The V call is TRBV28, the J call TRBJ1-2; D is uncertain. The ends were cut back, 3 bases at V and 2 bases at J, with 7 bases in the middle. Germline V gene lookup returns CDR1 MDHEN and CDR2 SYDVKM. The CDR3 contains 13 residues. CDR3 bases: TGTGCCAGCAGTTTCCCCATGAACTATGGCTACACCTTC. Translated: CASSFPMNYGYTF.

V and J are TRBV20-1 and TRBJ2-1; 15 positions agree with TRBD2. The length of the CDR3 is 15 residues. Germline V gives CDR1 DFQATT, CDR2 SNEGSKA (reference sequence). V shed 3 bases, J shed 7 bases, and the junction held 4 bases outside the gene matches. CDR3 residues: CSASGLAGGRNEQFF. Here the CDR3 DNA reads TGCAGTGCTAGTGGACTAGCGGGAGGGCGGAATGAGCAGTTCTTC.

This clone was seen a handful of times. The V gene is TRBV23-1, the J gene TRBJ1-3; 9 bases are shared with TRBD1. TRBV23-1 carries the ORF label, with uncertain function. This CDR3 has 18 residues. V was pared by 6 bases and J by 0 bases, with 12 bases of the junction left unmatched. The CDR3 DNA reads TGCGCCAGCAGCAAGAACAGGACAGGGGATTCCTCTGGAAACACCATATATTTT. Amino acid sequence: CASSKNRTGDSSGNTIYF.

The chain uses TRBV6-2 or TRBV6-3 and TRBJ2-7; 11 positions agree with TRBD2. CDR1 is MNHEY and CDR2 is SVGEGT in the germline V gene. V was pared by 2 bases and J by 2 bases, with 17 bases of the junction left unmatched. The CDR3 extends over 20 amino acids. CDR3 DNA sequence: TGTGCCAGCAGTTACAAGGTCTTCGACGGACTAGCGGGCGGAACCTACGAGCAGTACTTC. Its protein is CASSYKVFDGLAGGTYEQYF.

This chain links TRBV21-1 with TRBJ2-7; the D call in the table, TRBD2, was not verified against the DNA. TRBV21-1 is an annotated pseudogene. The CDR3 sequence is 20 residues long. CDR3 in amino acids: CASSKAPGPGTSGRSYEQYF. The CDR3 DNA follows: TGTGCCAGCAGCAAAGCGCCTGGGCCCGGGACTAGCGGGAGGTCGTACGAGCAGTACTTC.

This clone was counted only a few times. The rearrangement joins TRBV27 to TRBJ1-2, with TRBD1 matching 7 bases. Germline CDR1 and CDR2: MNHEY and SMNVEV (reference sequence). This CDR3 has 14 residues. The V segment lost 7 bases and the J segment 2 bases; nucleotides outside the gene matches: 7. The CDR3 sequence: CASNRQGLNYGYTF. The CDR3 DNA is TGTGCCAGCAACCGACAGGGTTTAAACTATGGCTACACCTTC.